A single T cell receptor beta chain is shown here with its context. Its antigen is still unknown. This entry is derived from a study of regulatory T cells in long-lasting Graves disease. Across the whole study: To qualify as persistent, Graves' disease required over 5 years of antithyroid drugs with positive TSH receptor antibodies. Study-wide findings and caveats: Thyroid tissue was not sampled; only peripheral blood was.

As for time point: persistent/refractory GD, antithyroid drugs over 5 years with positive TRAb. The TCR library was made from RNA that had been extracted from PBMCs in TRIzol. Building of the TCR beta libraries involved iRepertoire HTBI primers and Arm-PCR of CDR3 regions. One entry per CDR3 protein, called by TCRdb with MiXCR from the multiplex PCR reads. The sample contains a few hundred thousand distinct CDR3 sequences, roughly a fifth of which appear only once. The material sequenced was peripheral blood mononuclear cells (PBMCs), taken when the disease was refractory, from a patient treated with antithyroid drugs. This clonotype was sampled from a female donor with Graves disease.

The CDR3 loop is CASSRLGGRGGETQYF. The CDR3 bases are TGTGCCAGCAGCCGACTTGGGGGGAGGGGGGGAGAGACCCAGTACTTC. The genes are TRBV3-1 and TRBJ2-5, with D maybe TRBD2 (7 bases). Between the trimmed V and J ends, which lost 4 bases and 4 bases, there was a span of 19 bases. Looked up from germline, CDR1 is LGHDT and CDR2 is YNNKEL (reference sequence). The CDR3 runs 16 residues.